The clone carrying this TCR beta chain has just a few counts. This entry comes from a study of blood T cell repertoires in COVID-19. Study processing details: The authors estimated nucleated cell counts from reference gene primer amplification. The protocol was immunoSEQ multiplex PCR, while the TCRdb copy is restricted to in-frame clones and leaves out a portion. V, J and clone size reflect that table, while D and trimming were determined from the DNA. Among about 77,000 clones listed, approximately 76% were seen once. The germline V gene encodes CDR1 SGHTA and CDR2 FQGTGA. The CDR3 consists of 11 residues. The V gene lost 5 bases and the J gene lost 5 bases, with 4 bases spanning the gap.

The sequence derives from a man between 70 and 80 years old with active or convalescent COVID-19. The chain carries TRBV7-3 and TRBJ2-1; D not resolved. Sequencing was carried out using peripheral blood. The CDR3 is CASSLDNEQFF. The CDR3 DNA reads TGTGCCAGCAGCCTAGACAATGAGCAGTTCTTC.